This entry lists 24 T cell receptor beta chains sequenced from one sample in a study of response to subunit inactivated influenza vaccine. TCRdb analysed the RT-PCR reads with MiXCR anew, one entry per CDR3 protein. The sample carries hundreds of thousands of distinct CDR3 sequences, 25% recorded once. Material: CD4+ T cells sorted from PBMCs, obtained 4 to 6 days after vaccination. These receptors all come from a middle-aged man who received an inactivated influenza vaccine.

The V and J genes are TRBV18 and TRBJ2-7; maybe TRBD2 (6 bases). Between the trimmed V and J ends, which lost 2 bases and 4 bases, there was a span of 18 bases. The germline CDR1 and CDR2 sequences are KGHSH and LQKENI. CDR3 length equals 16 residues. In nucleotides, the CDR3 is TGTGCCAGCTCACCATCCCCCCGCGGGATAGTTTACGAGCAGTACTTC. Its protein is CASSPSPRGIVYEQYF.

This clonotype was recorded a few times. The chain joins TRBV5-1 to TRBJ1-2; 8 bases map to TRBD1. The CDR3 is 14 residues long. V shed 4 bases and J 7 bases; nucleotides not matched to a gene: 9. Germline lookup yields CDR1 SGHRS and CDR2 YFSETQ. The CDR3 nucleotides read TGCGCCAGCAGCCCCGGGTCAGGGGGCGTTGGCTACACCTTC. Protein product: CASSPGSGGVGYTF. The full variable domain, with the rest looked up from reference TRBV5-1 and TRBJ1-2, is KAGVTQTPRYLIKTRGQQVTLSCSPISGHRSVSWYQQTPGQGLQFLFEYFSETQRNKGNFPGRFSGRQFSNSRSEMNVSTLELGDSALYLCASSPGSGGVGYTFGSGTRLTVV.

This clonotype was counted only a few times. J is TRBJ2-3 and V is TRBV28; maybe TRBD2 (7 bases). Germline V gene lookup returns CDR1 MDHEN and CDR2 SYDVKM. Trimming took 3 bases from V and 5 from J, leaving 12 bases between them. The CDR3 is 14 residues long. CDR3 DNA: TGTGCCAGCAGTTTGAGAGGGGGGGAAGATACGCAGTATTTT. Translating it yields CASSLRGGEDTQYF.

The CDR3 sequence is CASRPASDRGGTGELFF. For the CDR3, the DNA is TGTGCCAGCAGACCAGCGTCAGACAGGGGTGGTACCGGGGAGCTGTTTTTT. The J gene is TRBJ2-2, the V gene TRBV6-1; 8 nucleotides align to TRBD1. V lost 6 bases to trimming and J lost 5 bases; unmatched junction nucleotides: 14. The CDR3 runs to 17 residues. Germline V gives CDR1 MNHNS, CDR2 SASEGT.

The CDR3 nucleotides are TGTGCCAGCAGCTTAGGGGGGACAGTTGAAAAACTGTTTTTT. Translated, it gives CASSLGGTVEKLFF. The rearrangement uses TRBV7-2 and TRBJ1-4; the match to TRBD1 covers 7 bases. The CDR3 length is 14 residues. The germline CDR1 and CDR2 sequences are SGHTA and FQGNSA. V lost 1 base to trimming and J lost 7 bases; unmatched junction nucleotides: 3.

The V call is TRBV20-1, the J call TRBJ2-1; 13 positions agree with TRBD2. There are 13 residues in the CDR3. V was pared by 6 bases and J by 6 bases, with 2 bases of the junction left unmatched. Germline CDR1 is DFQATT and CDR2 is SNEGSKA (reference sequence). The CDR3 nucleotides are TGCAGTGCCAGACTAGCGGGGGGCAATGAGCAGTTCTTC. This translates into CSARLAGGNEQFF.

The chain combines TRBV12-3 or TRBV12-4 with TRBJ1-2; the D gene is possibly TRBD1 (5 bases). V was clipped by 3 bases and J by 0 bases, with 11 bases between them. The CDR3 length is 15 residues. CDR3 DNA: TGTGCCAGCAGTTTTGGGGACCCGTCTAACTATGGCTACACCTTC. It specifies CASSFGDPSNYGYTF.

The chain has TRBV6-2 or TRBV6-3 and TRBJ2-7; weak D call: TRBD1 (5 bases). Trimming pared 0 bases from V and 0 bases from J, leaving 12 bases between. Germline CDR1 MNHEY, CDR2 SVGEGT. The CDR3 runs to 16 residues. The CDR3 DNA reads TGTGCCAGCAGTTACTCGACAGCCCTCAGCTCCTACGAGCAGTACTTC. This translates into CASSYSTALSSYEQYF.

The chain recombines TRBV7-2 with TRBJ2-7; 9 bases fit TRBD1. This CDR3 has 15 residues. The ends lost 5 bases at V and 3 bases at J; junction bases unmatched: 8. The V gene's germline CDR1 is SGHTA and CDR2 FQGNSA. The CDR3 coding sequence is TGTGCCAGCAGCCCTACCCGGGGACAGGGCTACGAGCAGTACTTC. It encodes CASSPTRGQGYEQYF.

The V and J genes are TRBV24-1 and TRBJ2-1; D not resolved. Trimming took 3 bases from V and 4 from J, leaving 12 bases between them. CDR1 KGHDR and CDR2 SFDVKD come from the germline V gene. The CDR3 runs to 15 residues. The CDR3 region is CATSDAPPWYNEQFF. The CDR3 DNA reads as TGTGCCACCAGTGATGCTCCCCCCTGGTACAATGAGCAGTTCTTC.

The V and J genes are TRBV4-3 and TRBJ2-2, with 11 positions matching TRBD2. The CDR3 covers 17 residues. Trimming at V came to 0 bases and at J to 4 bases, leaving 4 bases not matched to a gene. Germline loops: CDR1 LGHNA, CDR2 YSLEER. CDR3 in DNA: TGCGCCAGCAGCCAAGATTTACTAGCGGGGGCCACCGGGGAGCTGTTTTTT. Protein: CASSQDLLAGATGELFF.

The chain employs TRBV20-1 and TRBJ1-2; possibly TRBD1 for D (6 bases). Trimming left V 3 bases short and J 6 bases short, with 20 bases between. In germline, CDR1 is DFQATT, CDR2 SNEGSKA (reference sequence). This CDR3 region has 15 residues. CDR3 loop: CSARPGGSYKDGYTF. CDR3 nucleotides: TGCAGTGCTAGGCCCGGGGGCTCCTATAAGGATGGCTACACCTTC.

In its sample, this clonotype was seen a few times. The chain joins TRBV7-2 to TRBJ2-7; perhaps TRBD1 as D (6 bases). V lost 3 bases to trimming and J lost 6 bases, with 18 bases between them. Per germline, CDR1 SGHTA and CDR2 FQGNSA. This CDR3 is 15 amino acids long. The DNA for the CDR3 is TGTGCCAGCAGCTTTATTCGAGGGGGACATTCCGAGCAGTACTTC. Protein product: CASSFIRGGHSEQYF.

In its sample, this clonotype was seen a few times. In nucleotides, the CDR3 is TGCAGTGCTAAGGTTCCCGTTAGCAATCAGCCCCAGCATTTT. Protein sequence: CSAKVPVSNQPQHF. The chain couples TRBV20-1 to TRBJ1-5; D is undetermined. The V and J ends lost 4 bases and 0 bases respectively, with 10 bases between them. The CDR3 length is 14 residues. CDR1 is DFQATT, CDR2 SNEGSKA, per germline (reference sequence).

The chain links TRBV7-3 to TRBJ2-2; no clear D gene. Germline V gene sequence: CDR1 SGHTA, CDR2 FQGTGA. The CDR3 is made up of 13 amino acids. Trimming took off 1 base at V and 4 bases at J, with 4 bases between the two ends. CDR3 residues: CASSLMVTGELFF. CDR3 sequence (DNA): TGTGCCAGCAGCTTAATGGTCACCGGGGAGCTGTTTTTT.

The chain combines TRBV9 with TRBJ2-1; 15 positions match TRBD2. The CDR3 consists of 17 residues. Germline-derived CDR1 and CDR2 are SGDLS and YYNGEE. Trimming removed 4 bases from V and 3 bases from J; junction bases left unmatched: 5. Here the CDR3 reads CASSLRTSGRGYNEQFF. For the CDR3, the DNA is TGTGCCAGCAGCTTACGGACTAGCGGGAGGGGCTACAATGAGCAGTTCTTC.

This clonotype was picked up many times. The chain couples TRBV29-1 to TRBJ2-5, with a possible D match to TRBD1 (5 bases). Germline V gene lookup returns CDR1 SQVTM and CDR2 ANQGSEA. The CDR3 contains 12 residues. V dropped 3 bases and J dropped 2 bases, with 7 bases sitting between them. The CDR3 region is CSVDDRQETQYF. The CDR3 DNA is TGCAGCGTTGATGACAGACAAGAGACCCAGTACTTC.

The CDR3 sequence: CSVGGLAGVPGELFF. CDR3 bases: TGCAGCGTTGGGGGACTAGCGGGAGTGCCCGGGGAGCTGTTTTTT. The chain recombines TRBV29-1 with TRBJ2-2, with 14 bases matching TRBD2. Germline assignment: CDR1 SQVTM and CDR2 ANQGSEA. The CDR3 is 15 amino acids. V trimming: 4 bases; J trimming: 6 bases; junction bases outside the gene matches: 4.

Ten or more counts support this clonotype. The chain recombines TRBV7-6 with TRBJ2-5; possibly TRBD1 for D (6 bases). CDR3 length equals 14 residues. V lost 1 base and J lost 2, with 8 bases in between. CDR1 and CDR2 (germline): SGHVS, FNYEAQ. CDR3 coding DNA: TGTGCCAGCAGCTTAGGAGACAGGCAAGAGACCCAGTACTTC. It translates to CASSLGDRQETQYF. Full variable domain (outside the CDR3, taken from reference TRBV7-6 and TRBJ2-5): GAGVSQSPRYKVTKRGQDVALRCDPISGHVSLYWYRQALGQGPEFLTYFNYEAQQDKSGLPNDRFSAERPEGSISTLTIQRTEQRDSAMYRCASSLGDRQETQYFGPGTRLLVL.

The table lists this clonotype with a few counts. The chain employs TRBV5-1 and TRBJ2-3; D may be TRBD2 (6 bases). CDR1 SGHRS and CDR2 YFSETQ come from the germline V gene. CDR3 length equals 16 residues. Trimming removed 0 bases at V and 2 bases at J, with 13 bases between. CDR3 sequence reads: CASSLGLASNTDTQYF. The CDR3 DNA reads TGCGCCAGCAGCTTGGGTCTAGCGAGCAACACAGATACGCAGTATTTT.

The CDR3 coding sequence is TGTGCCATCAGCGACTGGACTAGCGGGATTAAGCATGAGCAGTTCTTC. It encodes CAISDWTSGIKHEQFF. The gene calls are TRBV10-3 and TRBJ2-1, with 12 bases aligning to TRBD2. Germline V gene lookup returns CDR1 ENHRY and CDR2 SYGVKD. This CDR3 has 16 residues. The junction had 11 bases not matched to a gene; V was cut back by 6 bases and J by 8 bases.

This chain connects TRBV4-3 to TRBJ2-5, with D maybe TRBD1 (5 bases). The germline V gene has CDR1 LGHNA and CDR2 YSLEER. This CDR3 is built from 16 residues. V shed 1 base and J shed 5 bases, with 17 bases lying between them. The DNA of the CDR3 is TGCGCCAGCAGCCAAGTTGTAGGGGCCCCTCGGGAGACCCAGTACTTC. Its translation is CASSQVVGAPRETQYF.

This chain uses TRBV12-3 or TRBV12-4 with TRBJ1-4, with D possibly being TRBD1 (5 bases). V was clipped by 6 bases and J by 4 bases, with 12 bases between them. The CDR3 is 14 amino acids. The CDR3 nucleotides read TGTGCCAGCAGCGAGACAGTTGGTAATGAAAAACTGTTTTTT. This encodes CASSETVGNEKLFF.

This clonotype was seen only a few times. CDR3 coding DNA: TGTGCCAGCAGTCCACAGGGCATCTATGGCTACACCTTC. The encoded protein is CASSPQGIYGYTF. The genes are TRBV12-3 or TRBV12-4 and TRBJ1-2; D possibly corresponds to TRBD1 (6 bases). V was pared by 5 bases and J by 4 bases, with 11 bases between. This CDR3 comprises 13 residues.